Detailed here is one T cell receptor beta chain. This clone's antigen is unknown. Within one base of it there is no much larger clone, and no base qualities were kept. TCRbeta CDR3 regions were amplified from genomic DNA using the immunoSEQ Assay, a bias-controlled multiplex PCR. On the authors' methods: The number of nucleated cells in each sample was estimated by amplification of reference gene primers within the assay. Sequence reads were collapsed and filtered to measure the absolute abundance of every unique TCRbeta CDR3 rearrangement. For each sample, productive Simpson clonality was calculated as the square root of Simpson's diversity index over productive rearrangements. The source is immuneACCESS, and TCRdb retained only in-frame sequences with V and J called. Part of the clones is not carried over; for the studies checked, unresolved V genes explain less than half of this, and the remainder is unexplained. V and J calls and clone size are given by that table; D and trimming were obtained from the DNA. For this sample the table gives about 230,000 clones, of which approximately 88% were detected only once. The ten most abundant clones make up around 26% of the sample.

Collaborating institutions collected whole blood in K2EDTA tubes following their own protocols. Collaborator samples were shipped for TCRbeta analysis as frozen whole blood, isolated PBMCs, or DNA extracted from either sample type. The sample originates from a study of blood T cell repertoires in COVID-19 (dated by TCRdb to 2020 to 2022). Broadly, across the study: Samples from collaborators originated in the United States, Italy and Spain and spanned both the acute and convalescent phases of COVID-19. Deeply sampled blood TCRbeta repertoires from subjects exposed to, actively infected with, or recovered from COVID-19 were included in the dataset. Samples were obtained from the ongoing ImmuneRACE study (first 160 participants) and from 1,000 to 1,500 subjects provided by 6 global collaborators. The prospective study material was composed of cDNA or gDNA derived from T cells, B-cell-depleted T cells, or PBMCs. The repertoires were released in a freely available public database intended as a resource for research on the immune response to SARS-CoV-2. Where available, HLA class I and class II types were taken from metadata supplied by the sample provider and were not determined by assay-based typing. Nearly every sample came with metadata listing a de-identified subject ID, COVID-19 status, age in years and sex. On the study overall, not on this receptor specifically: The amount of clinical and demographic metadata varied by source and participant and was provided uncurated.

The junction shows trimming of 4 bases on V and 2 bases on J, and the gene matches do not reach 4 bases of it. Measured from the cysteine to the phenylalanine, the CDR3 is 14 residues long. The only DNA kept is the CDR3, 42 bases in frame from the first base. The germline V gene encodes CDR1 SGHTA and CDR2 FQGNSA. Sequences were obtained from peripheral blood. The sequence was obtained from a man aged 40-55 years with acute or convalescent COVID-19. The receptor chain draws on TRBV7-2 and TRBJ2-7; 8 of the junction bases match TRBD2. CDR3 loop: CASSSGLEPYEQYF. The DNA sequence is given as TGTGCCAGCAGCTCGGGACTAGAGCCCTACGAGCAGTACTTC. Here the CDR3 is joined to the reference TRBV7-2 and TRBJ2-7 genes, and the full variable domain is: GAGVSQSPSNKVTEKGKDVELRCDPISGHTALYWYRQSLGQGLEFLIYFQGNSAPDKSGLPSDRFSAERTGGSVSTLTIQRTQQEDSAVYLCASSSGLEPYEQYFGPGTRLTVT.